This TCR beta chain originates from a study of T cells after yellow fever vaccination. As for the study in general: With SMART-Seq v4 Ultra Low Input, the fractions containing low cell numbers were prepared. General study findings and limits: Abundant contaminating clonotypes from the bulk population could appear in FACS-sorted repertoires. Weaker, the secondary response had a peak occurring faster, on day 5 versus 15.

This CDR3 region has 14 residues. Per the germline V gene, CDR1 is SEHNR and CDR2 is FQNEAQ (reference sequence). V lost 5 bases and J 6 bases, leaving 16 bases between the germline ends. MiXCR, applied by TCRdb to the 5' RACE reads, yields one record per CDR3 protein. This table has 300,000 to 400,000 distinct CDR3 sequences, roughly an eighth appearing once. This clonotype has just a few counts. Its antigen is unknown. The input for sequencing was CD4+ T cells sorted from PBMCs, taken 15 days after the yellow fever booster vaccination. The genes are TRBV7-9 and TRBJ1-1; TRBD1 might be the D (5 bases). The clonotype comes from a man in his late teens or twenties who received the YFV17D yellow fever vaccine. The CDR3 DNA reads TGTGCCAGCAGCCGCAGGGATGTTAGGTCTGAAGCTTTCTTT. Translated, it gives CASSRRDVRSEAFF.